This is a list of T cell receptor beta chains from one sample in a study of OX40 agonist ivuxolimab in advanced cancers. Assay used: immunoSEQ multiplex PCR; TCRdb lists only in-frame clones, some missing. The sample has 60,000 to 100,000 clones; approximately 93% are singletons. The sample in question was CD4+ or CD8+ T cells sorted from blood, obtained in a trial of the OX40 agonist ivuxolimab. The receptors shown here come from an adult with an advanced solid tumor such as melanoma, head and neck, liver or kidney cancer. Both conserved end residues are part of each CDR3. Fields, in order: CDR3 DNA, CDR3 protein, V gene, D gene, J gene. D genes are given only for firm matches.

cdr3_nt: TGTGCCAGCAGCCCAGGAGACAGTTACAATGAGCAGTTCTTC
cdr3_aa: CASSPGDSYNEQFF
v_call: TRBV5-6
d_call: .
j_call: TRBJ2-1

cdr3_nt: TGTGCCAGTAGTAAAGGCGGGATGAGCGAGCAGTACTTC
cdr3_aa: CASSKGGMSEQYF
v_call: TRBV19
d_call: .
j_call: TRBJ2-7

cdr3_nt: TGTGCCAGCAGTTTCCGGGACCCAAGTACCGGGGAGCTGTTTTTT
cdr3_aa: CASSFRDPSTGELFF
v_call: TRBV6-5
d_call: .
j_call: TRBJ2-2

cdr3_nt: TGTGCCAGCAGACAGACGCAGGGATCCTCTGGAAACACCATATATTTT
cdr3_aa: CASRQTQGSSGNTIYF
v_call: TRBV11-2
d_call: .
j_call: TRBJ1-3

cdr3_nt: TGTGCCAGCAGCCAGACAGCCTCCTACGAGCAGTACTTC
cdr3_aa: CASSQTASYEQYF
v_call: TRBV27
d_call: .
j_call: TRBJ2-7

cdr3_nt: TGCGCCAGCAGCTTGTTTTGGGAAGAGGGGTACGAGCAGTACTTC
cdr3_aa: CASSLFWEEGYEQYF
v_call: TRBV5-1
d_call: .
j_call: TRBJ2-7

cdr3_nt: TGTGCCATCAGTGAGTCTTTTAGAACTAGCACAGATACGCAGTATTTT
cdr3_aa: CAISESFRTSTDTQYF
v_call: TRBV10-3
d_call: .
j_call: TRBJ2-3

cdr3_nt: TGTGCCAGCAGCCTACCCGACAGAAACACTGAAGCTTTCTTT
cdr3_aa: CASSLPDRNTEAFF
v_call: TRBV7-8
d_call: .
j_call: TRBJ1-1

cdr3_nt: TGTGCCAGCAGCTTAGGACAGGGGGCCGTTGGGAAGCAGTTCTTC
cdr3_aa: CASSLGQGAVGKQFF
v_call: TRBV7-2
d_call: TRBD1
j_call: TRBJ2-1

cdr3_nt: TGTGCCACCAGGAGAGAGGGCCTCGCTAACTATGGCTACACCTTC
cdr3_aa: CATRREGLANYGYTF
v_call: TRBV15
d_call: .
j_call: TRBJ1-2

cdr3_nt: TGTGCCAGTAGTATGTTGGCAGGCTCCTACAATGAGCAGTTCTTC
cdr3_aa: CASSMLAGSYNEQFF
v_call: TRBV19
d_call: .
j_call: TRBJ2-1

cdr3_nt: TGCAGCGCCCAGTCCACTGAAGAGCAGTTCTTC
cdr3_aa: CSAQSTEEQFF
v_call: TRBV29-1
d_call: .
j_call: TRBJ2-1

cdr3_nt: TGTGCCAGCAGCACCCCCCAAAGGTCGGCACTAGCCGAGCAGTACTTC
cdr3_aa: CASSTPQRSALAEQYF
v_call: TRBV14
d_call: .
j_call: TRBJ2-7